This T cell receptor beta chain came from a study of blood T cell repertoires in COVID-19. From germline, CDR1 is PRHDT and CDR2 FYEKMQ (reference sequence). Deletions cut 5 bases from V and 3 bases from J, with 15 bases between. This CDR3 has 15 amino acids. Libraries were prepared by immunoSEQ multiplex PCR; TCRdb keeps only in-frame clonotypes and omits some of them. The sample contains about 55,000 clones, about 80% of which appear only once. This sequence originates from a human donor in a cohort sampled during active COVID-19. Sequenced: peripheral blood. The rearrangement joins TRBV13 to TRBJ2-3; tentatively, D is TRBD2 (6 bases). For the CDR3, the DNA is TGTGCCAGCAGCATCGGAGGAGGGCGGACAGATACGCAGTATTTT. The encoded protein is CASSIGGGRTDTQYF.